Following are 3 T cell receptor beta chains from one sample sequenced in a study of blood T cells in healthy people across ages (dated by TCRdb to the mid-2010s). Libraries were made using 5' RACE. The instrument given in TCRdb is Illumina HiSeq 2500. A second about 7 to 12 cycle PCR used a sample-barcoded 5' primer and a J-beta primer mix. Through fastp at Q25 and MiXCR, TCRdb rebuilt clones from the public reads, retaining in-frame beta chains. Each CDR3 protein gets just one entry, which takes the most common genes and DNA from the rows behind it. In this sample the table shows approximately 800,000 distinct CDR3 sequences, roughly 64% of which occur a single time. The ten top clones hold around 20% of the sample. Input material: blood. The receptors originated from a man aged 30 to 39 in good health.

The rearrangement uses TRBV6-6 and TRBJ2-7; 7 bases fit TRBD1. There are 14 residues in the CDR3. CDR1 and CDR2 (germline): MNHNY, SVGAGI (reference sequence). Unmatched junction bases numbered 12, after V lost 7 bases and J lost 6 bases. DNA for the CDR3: TGTGCCAGCATCTACGGGGACAGTGGGACCGAGCAGTACTTC. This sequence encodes CASIYGDSGTEQYF.

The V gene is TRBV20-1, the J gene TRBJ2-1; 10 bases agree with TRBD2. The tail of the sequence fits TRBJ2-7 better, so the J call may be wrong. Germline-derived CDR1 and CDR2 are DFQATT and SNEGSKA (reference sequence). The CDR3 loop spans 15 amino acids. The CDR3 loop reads CSARPQLAGFNEQYF. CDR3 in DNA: TGCAGTGCTAGACCCCAACTAGCGGGATTTAACGAGCAGTACTTC.

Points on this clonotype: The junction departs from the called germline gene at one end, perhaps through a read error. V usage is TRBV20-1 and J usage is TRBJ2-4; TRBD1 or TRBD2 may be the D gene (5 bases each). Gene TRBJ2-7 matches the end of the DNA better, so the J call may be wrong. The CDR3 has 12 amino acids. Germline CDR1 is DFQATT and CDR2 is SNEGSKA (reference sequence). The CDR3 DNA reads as TGCAGTACTAGATCAGGGTCGGACGAGCAGTACTTC. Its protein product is CSTRSGSDEQYF.